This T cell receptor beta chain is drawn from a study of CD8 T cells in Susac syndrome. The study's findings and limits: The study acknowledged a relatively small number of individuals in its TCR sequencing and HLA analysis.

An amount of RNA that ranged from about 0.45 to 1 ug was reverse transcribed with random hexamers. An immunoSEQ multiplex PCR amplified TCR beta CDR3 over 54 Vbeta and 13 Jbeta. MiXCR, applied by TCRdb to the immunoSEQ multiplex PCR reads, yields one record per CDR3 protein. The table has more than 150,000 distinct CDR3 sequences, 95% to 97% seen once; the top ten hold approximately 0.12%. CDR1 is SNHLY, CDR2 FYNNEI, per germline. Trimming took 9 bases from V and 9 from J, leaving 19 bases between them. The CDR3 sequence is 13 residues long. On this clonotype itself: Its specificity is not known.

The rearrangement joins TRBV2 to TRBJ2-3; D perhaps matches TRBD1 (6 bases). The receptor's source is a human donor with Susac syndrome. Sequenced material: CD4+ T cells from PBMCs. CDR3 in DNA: TGTGCCAGTCGCGTTGGGGGCACGGAGACGCAGTATTTT. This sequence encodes CASRVGGTETQYF.